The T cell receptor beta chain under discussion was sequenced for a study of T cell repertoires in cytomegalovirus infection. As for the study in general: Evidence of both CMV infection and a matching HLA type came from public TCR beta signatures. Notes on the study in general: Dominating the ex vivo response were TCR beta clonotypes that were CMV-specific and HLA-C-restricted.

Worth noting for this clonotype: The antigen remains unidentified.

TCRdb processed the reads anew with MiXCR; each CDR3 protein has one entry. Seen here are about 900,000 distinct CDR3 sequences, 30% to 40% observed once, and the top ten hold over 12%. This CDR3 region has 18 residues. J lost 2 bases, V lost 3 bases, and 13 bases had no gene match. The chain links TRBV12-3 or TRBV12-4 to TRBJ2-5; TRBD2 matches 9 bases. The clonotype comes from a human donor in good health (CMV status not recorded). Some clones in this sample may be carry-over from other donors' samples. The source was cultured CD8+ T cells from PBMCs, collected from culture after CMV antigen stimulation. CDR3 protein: CASSFGALAGEQQETQYF. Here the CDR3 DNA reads TGTGCCAGCAGTTTTGGGGCATTAGCGGGGGAGCAGCAAGAGACCCAGTACTTC.